The 27 T cell receptor beta chains presented below share a single source sample, sequenced in a study of T-cell memory formation after mild COVID-19. TCRdb fed the 5' RACE reads into MiXCR, producing one record per CDR3 protein. Of under 150,000 distinct CDR3 sequences in the sample, over 20% were seen once. The specimen was PBMCs or a T cell subset sorted from them (not recorded which). The receptors here all came from a man between 18 and 35 years old who had mild COVID-19 (a few samples of this study predate the infection). Cell type and time point are not known.

A few counts support this clonotype. The chain recombines TRBV5-1 with TRBJ2-1, with D perhaps assigned TRBD1 or TRBD2 (5 bases each). Germline V gene sequence: CDR1 SGHRS, CDR2 YFSETQ. This CDR3 region has 16 residues. V lost 1 base and J lost 6, with 17 bases in between. This CDR3 reads CASSLRGAGSGNEQFF. The CDR3 coding sequence is TGCGCCAGCAGCTTGCGTGGGGCGGGTTCGGGCAATGAGCAGTTCTTC.

The sample holds a few counts of this clonotype. This sequence joins TRBV5-1 and TRBJ1-1, with D possibly being TRBD1 (6 bases). Deletions cut 3 bases from V and 0 bases from J, with 12 bases between. Germline V gene sequence: CDR1 SGHRS, CDR2 YFSETQ. The CDR3 runs to 15 residues. The CDR3 DNA follows: TGCGCCAGCAGCTCCCCGGGACACTTGAACACTGAAGCTTTCTTT. Encoded protein: CASSSPGHLNTEAFF.

The gene calls are TRBV20-1 and TRBJ2-1, with no clear D. The CDR3 runs to 15 residues. Trimming pared 1 base from V and 0 bases from J, leaving 10 bases between. Germline loops: CDR1 DFQATT, CDR2 SNEGSKA (reference sequence). The CDR3 bases are TGCAGTGCTAGAGGTTCTATCCACTCCTACAATGAGCAGTTCTTC. This encodes CSARGSIHSYNEQFF.

This clonotype was observed once. This chain joins TRBV4-3 and TRBJ1-2, with 9 bases that match TRBD1. Germline assignment: CDR1 LGHNA and CDR2 YSLEER. V trimming: 0 bases; J trimming: 4 bases; junction bases outside the gene matches: 6. CDR3 length equals 16 residues. Here the CDR3 reads CASSQDGTGIIYGYTF. DNA of the CDR3: TGCGCCAGCAGCCAAGATGGGACAGGGATTATCTATGGCTACACCTTC.

The chain joins TRBV7-9 to TRBJ2-2; TRBD2 aligns across 9 bases. The CDR3 is made up of 16 amino acids. The germline V gene has CDR1 SEHNR and CDR2 FQNEAQ (reference sequence). V dropped 5 bases and J dropped 6; count of bases not matched to a gene: 10. The CDR3 reads CASSTPSGGRAGELFF. In nucleotides, the CDR3 is TGTGCCAGCAGCACCCCCAGCGGGGGGCGGGCCGGGGAGCTGTTTTTT.

This clonotype appeared a few times. The rearrangement uses TRBV4-3 and TRBJ1-4; D gene unclear. This CDR3 region has 16 residues. Trimming cost V 1 base and J 5 bases, with 14 bases left between them. Germline assignment: CDR1 LGHNA and CDR2 YSLEER. CDR3 nucleotide sequence: TGCGCCAGCAGCCAAGGGGGTTTACGGATAAATGAAAAACTGTTTTTT. It specifies CASSQGGLRINEKLFF.

J is TRBJ2-1 and V is TRBV4-2; no definite D call. The germline V and J ends were trimmed by 4 bases and 8 bases, with 21 bases remaining between them. The CDR3 sequence is 16 residues long. Germline-derived CDR1 and CDR2 are LGHNA and YNFKEQ. The CDR3 nucleotides are TGTGCCAGCAGCCCCCGAGACCTTGCCCCAAGAGATGAGCAGTTCTTC. It encodes CASSPRDLAPRDEQFF.

The sample holds a few counts of this clonotype. The chain carries TRBV6-2 or TRBV6-3 and TRBJ2-3, with 10 nucleotides matching TRBD2. Germline CDR1 reads MNHEY; CDR2 reads SVGEGT. The V and J ends lost 2 bases and 4 bases, in that order; junction bases with no gene match: 18. This CDR3 comprises 20 residues. The CDR3 region is CASSYDTSGGASDVADTQYF. In nucleotides, the CDR3 is TGTGCCAGCAGTTACGATACGAGCGGGGGGGCCTCCGATGTGGCAGATACGCAGTATTTT.

A few counts support this clonotype. This chain joins TRBV29-1 and TRBJ2-2; no clear D gene. Germline lookup yields CDR1 SQVTM and CDR2 ANQGSEA. This CDR3 spans 12 amino acids. Trimming removed 4 bases from V and 7 bases from J, with 10 bases in between. CDR3 bases: TGCAGCGTTGTGTTGGAAGTCGGGGAGCTGTTTTTT. Encoded protein: CSVVLEVGELFF.

The rearrangement links TRBV5-1 to TRBJ1-2; 9 bases line up with TRBD1. The J segment lost 4 bases and the V segment lost 4 bases, leaving 8 bases of the junction unmatched. The CDR3 spans 15 residues. CDR1 SGHRS and CDR2 YFSETQ come from the germline V gene. The CDR3 loop is CASSGGQGTSYGYTF. The CDR3 DNA reads TGCGCCAGCAGCGGCGGACAGGGGACCTCCTATGGCTACACCTTC.

This chain links TRBV12-5 with TRBJ2-1; the match to TRBD1 covers 9 bases. The CDR3 loop spans 14 amino acids. The J segment lost 6 bases and the V segment lost 4 bases, leaving 4 bases of the junction unmatched. Germline loops: CDR1 LGHNT, CDR2 FRNRAP. This CDR3 reads CASGSGTGINEQFF. CDR3 DNA sequence: TGTGCTAGTGGTTCCGGGACAGGGATCAATGAGCAGTTCTTC.

V is TRBV7-9 and J is TRBJ2-7; D is unclear. The CDR3 runs to 11 residues. The V end was cut by 6 bases, the J end by 2 bases, with 5 bases between. The germline CDR1 and CDR2 sequences are SEHNR and FQNEAQ (reference sequence). The CDR3 DNA sequence: TGTGCCAGCAGTACTCCCTACGAGCAGTACTTC. Its protein is CASSTPYEQYF. The entire variable domain, with the rest obtained from reference TRBV7-9 and TRBJ2-7, is as follows: DTGVSQNPRHKITKRGQNVTFRCDPISEHNRLYWYRQTLGQGPEFLTYFQNEAQLEKSRLLSDRFSAERPKGSFSTLEIQRTEQGDSAMYLCASSTPYEQYFGPGTRLTVT.

The chain couples TRBV5-1 to TRBJ2-4, with D possibly being TRBD1 (5 bases). Germline V gene data show CDR1 as SGHRS and CDR2 as YFSETQ. V dropped 0 bases and J dropped 0 bases, with 10 bases sitting between them. The CDR3 length is 16 residues. The CDR3 DNA is TGCGCCAGCAGCTTGGAAAGGGGTCTAGCCAAAAACATTCAGTACTTC. It translates to CASSLERGLAKNIQYF.

The chain is built from TRBV5-5 and TRBJ1-2, with D maybe TRBD1 (5 bases). Germline values: CDR1 SGHKS, CDR2 YYEKEE (reference sequence). This CDR3 comprises 15 residues. V was pared by 4 bases and J by 8 bases, with 21 bases between. The CDR3 DNA is TGTGCCAGCAGCCACGACGCGGCGGGGCGGAGAGGCTACACCTTC. Encoded protein: CASSHDAAGRRGYTF.

The chain recombines TRBV6-1 with TRBJ2-5; no reliable D call. Trimming took off 5 bases at V and 5 bases at J, with 12 bases between the two ends. CDR1 is MNHNS and CDR2 is SASEGT in the germline V gene. The length of the CDR3 is 13 residues. The chain's CDR3 is CASSPTVLETQYF. In nucleotides, the CDR3 is TGTGCCAGCAGTCCGACCGTGCTCGAGACCCAGTACTTC.

This chain joins TRBV12-3 or TRBV12-4 and TRBJ2-3; TRBD2 matches at 8 bases. The CDR3 contains 14 residues. The J segment lost 5 bases and the V segment lost 11 bases, leaving 12 bases of the junction unmatched. The CDR3 spells CAAAGGLVKDTQYF. CDR3 DNA: TGTGCCGCCGCCGGGGGACTAGTCAAAGATACGCAGTATTTT.

This clonotype has just a few counts. The V gene is TRBV12-3 or TRBV12-4, the J gene TRBJ2-1; D not certain. Trimming stripped 1 base from V and 0 bases from J, with 7 bases between. The CDR3 is 15 amino acids. CDR3 nucleotide sequence: TGTGCCAGCAGTTTAGTACAGATCTCCTACAATGAGCAGTTCTTC. It encodes CASSLVQISYNEQFF.

This clonotype appeared a few times. This chain links TRBV11-2 with TRBJ2-7, with D perhaps matching TRBD1 or TRBD2 (5 bases each). The germline V and J ends were trimmed by 6 bases and 2 bases, with 11 bases remaining between them. CDR1 SGHAT and CDR2 FQNNGV come from the germline V gene. CDR3 size: 13 residues. As DNA, the CDR3 is TGTGCCAGCAGTTGGGACGAAGCCTACGAGCAGTACGTC. Encoded protein: CASSWDEAYEQYV.

J is TRBJ1-4 and V is TRBV15; D unclear. The CDR3 length is 13 residues. Trimming left V 0 bases short and J 8 bases short, with 7 bases between. Germline V gene sequence: CDR1 LNHNV, CDR2 YYDKDF (reference sequence). The CDR3 DNA follows: TGTGCCACCAGCAGAGATGGAACGGAAAAACTGTTTTTT. Protein: CATSRDGTEKLFF.

The chain recombines TRBV7-9 with TRBJ2-7; 10 bases agree with TRBD1. The germline CDR1 and CDR2 sequences are SEHNR and FQNEAQ (reference sequence). Losses at the gene ends were 6 bases for V and 4 bases for J; bases not matched to a gene: 0. CDR3 length equals 12 residues. The CDR3 protein is CASRGQGYEQYF. The CDR3 DNA follows: TGTGCCAGCAGGGGACAGGGGTACGAGCAGTACTTC.

Ten or more counts support this clonotype. The chain carries TRBV6-4 and TRBJ2-2; 7 nucleotides agree with TRBD2. The CDR3 runs to 14 residues. With V trimmed by 3 bases and J by 3 bases, 1 base remained unmatched. The germline V gene encodes CDR1 MRHNA and CDR2 SNTAGT. The CDR3 loop is CASSESGDTGELFF. The CDR3, as DNA: TGTGCCAGCAGTGAAAGCGGGGACACCGGGGAGCTGTTTTTT.

The chain is built from TRBV12-3 or TRBV12-4 and TRBJ2-1; 8 bases align to TRBD2. This CDR3 comprises 14 residues. Unmatched junction bases numbered 7, after V lost 0 bases and J lost 12 bases. The CDR3 reads CASSLAPTGRVQFF. The CDR3 DNA is TGTGCCAGCAGTTTAGCCCCCACCGGGAGGGTGCAGTTCTTC.

The genes are TRBV9 and TRBJ1-1; D unclear. Germline V gene data show CDR1 as SGDLS and CDR2 as YYNGEE. The CDR3 covers 16 residues. V lost 3 bases to trimming and J lost 3 bases, with 18 bases between them. This chain's CDR3 is CASSAAKGGIDTEAFF. CDR3 in DNA: TGTGCCAGCAGCGCAGCGAAAGGAGGAATCGACACTGAAGCTTTCTTT.

This clonotype was observed a handful of times. The V call is TRBV6-2 or TRBV6-3, the J call TRBJ2-2, with TRBD2 matching over 7 bases. The CDR3 is 14 residues long. Germline V gives CDR1 MNHEY, CDR2 SVGEGT. Losses at the gene ends were 2 bases for V and 3 bases for J; bases not matched to a gene: 0. The CDR3 is CASSYAGDTGELFF. As DNA, the CDR3 is TGTGCCAGCAGTTACGCGGGGGACACCGGGGAGCTGTTTTTT.

This clonotype was recorded at least ten times. CDR3 DNA sequence: TGTGCCAGCAGCTTAGTGGGGACTCCCAACCAGCAGTTCTTC. Protein: CASSLVGTPNQQFF. The genes are TRBV7-9 and TRBJ2-1; TRBD2 might be the D (6 bases). This CDR3 has 14 residues. V lost 1 base and J lost 11, with 15 bases in between. Germline lookup yields CDR1 SEHNR and CDR2 FQNEAQ (reference sequence). Based on the CDR3 plus reference TRBV7-9 and TRBJ2-1, the full variable domain is DTGVSQNPRHKITKRGQNVTFRCDPISEHNRLYWYRQTLGQGPEFLTYFQNEAQLEKSRLLSDRFSAERPKGSFSTLEIQRTEQGDSAMYLCASSLVGTPNQQFFGPGTRLTVL.

This clonotype was detected a few times. The gene calls are TRBV4-1 and TRBJ2-7; the match to TRBD1 covers 7 bases. Germline V lookup: CDR1 MGHRA, CDR2 YSYEKL. The CDR3 spans 16 residues. After removal of 4 bases from V and 1 base from J, the junction contained 10 bases not matched to a gene. The CDR3 protein is CASSPITTGASYEQYF. DNA of the CDR3: TGCGCCAGCAGCCCAATTACCACAGGGGCTTCCTACGAGCAGTACTTC.

This chain connects TRBV28 to TRBJ2-3; 8 bases agree with TRBD2. Germline assignment: CDR1 MDHEN and CDR2 SYDVKM. This CDR3 has 14 amino acids. The trim removed 3 bases at V and 6 bases at J, leaving 5 bases unmatched. The CDR3: CASSFSGVTDTQYF. The CDR3 DNA sequence: TGTGCCAGCAGTTTTAGCGGGGTAACGGATACGCAGTATTTT.